This T cell receptor (beta chain) originates from a study of blood T cells in healthy people across ages. The authors ran a second PCR of roughly 6 to 11 cycles using a sample-barcoded 5' primer and a J-beta primer mix. TCRdb used MiXCR to reprocess the 5' RACE reads, holding one entry per CDR3 protein. The sample holds 1.5 million to 2 million distinct CDR3 sequences, about two fifths seen once. The study, taken as a whole, reports: Shifts in expanded clonotypes may have been confounded by donor CMV status, which was unknown. In older individuals, TCR beta diversity per million T cells was lower, falling roughly linearly with age.

V lost 5 bases and J lost 5, with 15 bases in between. Germline V gene lookup returns CDR1 LNHNV and CDR2 YYDKDF (reference sequence). The CDR3 loop spans 15 amino acids. In its sample, this clonotype was seen a few times. Its antigen is still unknown. A minimum of 7 million PBMCs was isolated per sample. This chain uses TRBV15 with TRBJ1-4; a weak D match, TRBD1 (6 bases). Input material: blood. This receptor was identified in a human donor in good health. CDR3 nucleotide sequence: TGTGCCACCAGCCCCCGAACAGGGACGAATGAAAAACTGTTTTTT. This codes for CATSPRTGTNEKLFF.